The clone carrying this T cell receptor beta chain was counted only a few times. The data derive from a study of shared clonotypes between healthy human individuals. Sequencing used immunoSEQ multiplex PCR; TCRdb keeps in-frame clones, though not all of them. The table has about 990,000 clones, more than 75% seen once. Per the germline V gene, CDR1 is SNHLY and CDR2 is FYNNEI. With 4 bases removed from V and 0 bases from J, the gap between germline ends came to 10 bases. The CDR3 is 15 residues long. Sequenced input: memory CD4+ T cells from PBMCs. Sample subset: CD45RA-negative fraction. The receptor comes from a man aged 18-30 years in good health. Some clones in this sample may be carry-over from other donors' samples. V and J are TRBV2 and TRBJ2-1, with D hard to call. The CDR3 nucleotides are TGTGCCAGCAGTGCCCACGCTAGCTCCTACAATGAGCAGTTCTTC. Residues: CASSAHASSYNEQFF.